The subject of this entry is one T cell receptor beta chain. Its antigen is unknown. The V and J ends lost 1 base and 15 bases, in that order; junction bases with no gene match: 17. This CDR3 contains 17 residues. In germline, CDR1 is MGHRA, CDR2 YSYEKL. The data are from a study of blood T cells in healthy people across ages. About the research overall: Template switching captured about one barcoded beta molecule per two T cells. Study conclusions and caveats: There were more naive CD4+ cells and higher diversity in long-lived donors than in aged donors.

Combining a sample-barcoded 5' primer with a J-beta primer mix, a second PCR ran for 7 to 11 cycles. Each cDNA was tagged by a template-switch adaptor containing 12 random nucleotides. TCRdb redid the calling of the 5' RACE reads with MiXCR, one entry per CDR3 protein. This table holds approximately 940,000 distinct CDR3 sequences, 45% to 50% found once. The chain employs TRBV4-1 and TRBJ1-6, with 8 bases fitting TRBD1. The sample comprised blood. This receptor was taken from a man aged 25 to 40 in good health. Here the CDR3 reads CASSQGPDRGVGALLHF. The CDR3 bases are TGCGCCAGCAGCCAAGGGCCAGACAGGGGTGTTGGAGCACTCCTCCACTTT.